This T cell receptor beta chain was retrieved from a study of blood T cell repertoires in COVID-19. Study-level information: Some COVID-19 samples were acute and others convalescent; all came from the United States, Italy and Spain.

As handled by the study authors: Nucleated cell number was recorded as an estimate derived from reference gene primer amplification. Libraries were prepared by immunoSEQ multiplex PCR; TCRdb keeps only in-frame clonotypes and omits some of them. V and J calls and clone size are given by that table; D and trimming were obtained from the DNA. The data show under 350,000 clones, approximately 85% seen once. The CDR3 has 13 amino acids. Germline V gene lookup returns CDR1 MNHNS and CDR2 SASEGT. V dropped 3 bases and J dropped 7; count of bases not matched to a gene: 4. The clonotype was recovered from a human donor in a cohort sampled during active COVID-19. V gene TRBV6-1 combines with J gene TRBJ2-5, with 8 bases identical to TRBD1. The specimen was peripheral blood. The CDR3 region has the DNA TGTGCCAGCAGTGACGACAGGGGTGGGACCCAGTACTTC. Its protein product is CASSDDRGGTQYF.